This T cell receptor beta chain was sequenced in a study of post-analysis software for immune sequencing data. The germline V gene has CDR1 SGDLS and CDR2 YYNGEE. The V gene lost 5 bases and the J gene lost 3 bases, with 11 bases spanning the gap. The CDR3 is 14 amino acids. Note on this clonotype: Its antigen is currently unknown.

Study-wide results and limits: The five TRBV segments detected at higher frequency in patients than in controls included TRBV5-6, TRBV5-1 and TRBV20-1.

Unique-molecular-identifier-tagged TCR beta cDNA libraries were used. Using its own MiXCR run on the PCR reads, TCRdb lists one record per CDR3 protein. The table shows roughly 700,000 distinct CDR3 sequences, with roughly 27% occurring only once. The chain joins TRBV9 to TRBJ2-2; either TRBD1 or TRBD2 may supply D (6 bases each). This receptor was obtained from a girl between 5 and 17 years old with multiple sclerosis. The sample consisted of blood. CDR3 coding DNA: TGTGCCAGCAGTGGGGGGCCGGACACCGGGGAGCTGTTTTTT. Translating it yields CASSGGPDTGELFF.